These T cell receptor beta chains were read from a single sample in a study of cytomegalovirus exposure and HLA in healthy donors. Sequencing was performed with immunoSEQ multiplex PCR; in TCRdb, only in-frame clones are kept and a portion is missing. The sample lists some 170,000 clones, less than 90% occurring once. The material sequenced was PBMCs. Receptors were obtained from a woman aged 25 to 39 in good health and CMV-seronegative. Each CDR3 is given with its conserved first and last residue. D genes are given only for firm matches. Clone size is not always given. Where it is, it says once, few, many or a class for expanded clones.

d_gene	v_gene	j_gene	abundance	CDR3aa	CDR3nt
-	TRBV4-3	TRBJ2-3	-	CASSQDEEGPSTDTQYF	TGCGCCAGCAGCCAAGATGAGGAGGGGCCTAGCACAGATACGCAGTATTTT
-	TRBV18	TRBJ2-7	-	CASSPSEHEQYF	TGTGCCAGCTCACCGTCGGAACACGAGCAGTACTTC
TRBD1	TRBV4-3	TRBJ2-7	-	CASSQEDLRTGDYEQYF	TGCGCCAGCAGCCAAGAGGATCTCCGGACAGGGGACTACGAGCAGTACTTC
-	TRBV19	TRBJ1-3	-	CASIEFSGNTIYF	TGTGCCAGTATCGAGTTCTCTGGAAACACCATATATTTT
-	TRBV5-8	TRBJ2-3	once	CASSSTGVRTDTQYF	TGTGCCAGCAGCTCAACAGGAGTCCGGACAGATACGCAGTATTTT
TRBD1	TRBV5-1	TRBJ1-4	-	CASSFNGQGIEKLFF	TGCGCCAGCAGCTTCAACGGACAGGGGATAGAAAAACTGTTTTTT
TRBD1	TRBV18	TRBJ1-1	-	CASSPDRAEAFF	TGTGCCAGCTCTCCTGACAGGGCTGAAGCTTTCTTT
-	TRBV4-1	TRBJ1-5	once	CASSQAADRNQPQHF	TGCGCCAGCAGCCAAGCTGCAGACAGAAATCAGCCCCAGCATTTT
TRBD1	TRBV2	TRBJ1-5	few	CASSSQGGYSNQPQHF	TGTGCCAGCAGCTCCCAGGGGGGGTATAGCAATCAGCCCCAGCATTTT
-	TRBV6-5	TRBJ1-6	-	CASSLQGPNNSPLHF	TGTGCCAGCAGTTTACAGGGTCCCAATAATTCACCCCTCCACTTT
TRBD2	TRBV6-1	TRBJ2-1	-	CASSVTGLAGGPTYNEQFF	TGTGCCAGCAGTGTTACGGGACTAGCGGGAGGGCCTACCTACAATGAGCAGTTCTTC
TRBD1	TRBV5-4	TRBJ1-2	-	CASSLGQGLGYTF	TGTGCCAGCAGCTTGGGACAGGGGCTTGGCTACACCTTC
-	TRBV15	TRBJ1-1	-	CATSRDSSYSNTEAFF	TGTGCCACCAGCAGAGATAGTTCCTACTCGAACACTGAAGCTTTCTTT
-	TRBV19	TRBJ2-1	once	CASSLADSYNEQFF	TGTGCCAGTAGTTTAGCGGACAGTTACAATGAGCAGTTCTTC
-	TRBV5-6	TRBJ2-7	-	CASSLTGMEEQYF	TGTGCCAGCAGCTTAACAGGGATGGAAGAGCAGTACTTC
-	TRBV9	TRBJ1-3	-	CASSVEGTIGNTIYF	TGTGCCAGCAGCGTAGAAGGGACCATCGGAAACACCATATATTTT
TRBD1	TRBV30	TRBJ1-2	-	CAWSRDRGPFYGYTF	TGTGCCTGGAGTAGGGACAGGGGGCCTTTCTATGGCTACACCTTC
TRBD1	TRBV29-1	TRBJ1-1	-	CSVEQGGPEAFF	TGCAGCGTTGAACAGGGGGGCCCTGAAGCTTTCTTT
TRBD2	TRBV7-9	TRBJ2-7	-	CASSQMWEPGLKQYEQYF	TGTGCCAGCAGCCAAATGTGGGAACCGGGACTAAAGCAATACGAGCAGTACTTC
TRBD1	TRBV19	TRBJ1-5	-	CASSTRQGYQPQHF	TGTGCCAGTAGTACCCGACAGGGGTATCAGCCCCAGCATTTT
-	TRBV5-4	TRBJ1-2	once	CASSLTVAVDYGYTF	TGTGCCAGCAGCTTAACCGTGGCGGTGGACTATGGCTACACCTTC
-	TRBV5-4	TRBJ2-2	-	CASSLELGPTGELFF	TGTGCCAGCAGCTTGGAGCTTGGGCCCACCGGGGAGCTGTTTTTT